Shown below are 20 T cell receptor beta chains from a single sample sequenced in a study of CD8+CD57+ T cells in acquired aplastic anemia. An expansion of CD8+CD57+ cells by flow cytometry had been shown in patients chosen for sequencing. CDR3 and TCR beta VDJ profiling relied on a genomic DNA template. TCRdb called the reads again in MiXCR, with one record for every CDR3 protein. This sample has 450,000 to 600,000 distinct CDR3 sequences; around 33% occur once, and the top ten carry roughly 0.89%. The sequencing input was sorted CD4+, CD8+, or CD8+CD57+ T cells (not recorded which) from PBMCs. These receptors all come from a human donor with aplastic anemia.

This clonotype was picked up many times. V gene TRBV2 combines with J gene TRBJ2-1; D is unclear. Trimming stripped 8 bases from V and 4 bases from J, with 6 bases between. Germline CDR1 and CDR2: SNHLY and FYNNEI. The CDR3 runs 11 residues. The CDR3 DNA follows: TGTGCCAGCGGGGATTACAATGAGCAGTTCTTC. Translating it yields CASGDYNEQFF.

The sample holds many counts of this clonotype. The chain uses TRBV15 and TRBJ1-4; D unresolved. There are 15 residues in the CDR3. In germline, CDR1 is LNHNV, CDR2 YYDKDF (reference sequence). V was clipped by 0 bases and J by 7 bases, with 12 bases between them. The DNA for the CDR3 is TGTGCCACCAGCAGAGATTTGGGTTTAGCTGAAAAACTGTTTTTT. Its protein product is CATSRDLGLAEKLFF. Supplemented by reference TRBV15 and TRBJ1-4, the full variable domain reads DAMVIQNPRYQVTQFGKPVTLSCSQTLNHNVMYWYQQKSSQAPKLLFHYYDKDFNNEADTPDNFQSRRPNTSFCFLDIRSPGLGDTAMYLCATSRDLGLAEKLFFGSGTQLSVL.

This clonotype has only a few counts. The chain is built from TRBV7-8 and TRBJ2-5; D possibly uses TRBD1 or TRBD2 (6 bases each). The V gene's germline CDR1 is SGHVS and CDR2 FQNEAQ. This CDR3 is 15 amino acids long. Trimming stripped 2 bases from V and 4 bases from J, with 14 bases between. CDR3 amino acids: CASSLNGGPRETQYF. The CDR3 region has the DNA TGTGCCAGCAGCTTAAATGGGGGGCCACGAGAGACCCAGTACTTC.

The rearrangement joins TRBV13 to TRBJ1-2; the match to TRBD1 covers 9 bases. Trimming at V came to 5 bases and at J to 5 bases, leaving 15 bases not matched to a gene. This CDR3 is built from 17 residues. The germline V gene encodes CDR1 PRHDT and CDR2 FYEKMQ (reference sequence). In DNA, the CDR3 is TGTGCCAGCAGCGCGTACACCCGGGACAGGGCAAGGTATGGCTACACCTTC. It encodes CASSAYTRDRARYGYTF.

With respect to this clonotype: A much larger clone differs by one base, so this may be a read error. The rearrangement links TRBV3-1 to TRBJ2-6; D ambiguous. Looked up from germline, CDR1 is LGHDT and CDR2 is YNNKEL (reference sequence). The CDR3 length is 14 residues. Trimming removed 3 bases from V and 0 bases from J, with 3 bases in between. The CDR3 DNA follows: TGTGCCAGCAGCCACAGCTCTGGGGCCAACGTCCTGACTTTC. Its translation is CASSHSSGANVLTF.

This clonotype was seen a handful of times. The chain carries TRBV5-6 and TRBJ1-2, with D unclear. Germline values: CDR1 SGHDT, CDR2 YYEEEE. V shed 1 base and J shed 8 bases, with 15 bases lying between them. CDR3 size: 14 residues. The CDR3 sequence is CASSLPRTASGYTF. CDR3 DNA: TGTGCCAGCAGCTTGCCAAGGACGGCGAGCGGCTACACCTTC.

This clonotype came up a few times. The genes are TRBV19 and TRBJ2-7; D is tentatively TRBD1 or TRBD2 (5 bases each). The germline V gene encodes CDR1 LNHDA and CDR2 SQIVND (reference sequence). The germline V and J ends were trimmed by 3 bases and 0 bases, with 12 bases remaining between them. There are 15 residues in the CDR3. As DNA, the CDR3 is TGTGCCAGTAGTATGGGGGTAGGGGTCTCCTACGAGCAGTACTTC. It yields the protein CASSMGVGVSYEQYF.

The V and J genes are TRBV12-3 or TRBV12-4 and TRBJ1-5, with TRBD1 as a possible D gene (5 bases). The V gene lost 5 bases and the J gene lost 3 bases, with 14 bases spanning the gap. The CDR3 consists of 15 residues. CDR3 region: CASSPRGGINQPQHF. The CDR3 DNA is TGTGCCAGCAGTCCCCGGGGGGGGATCAATCAGCCCCAGCATTTT.

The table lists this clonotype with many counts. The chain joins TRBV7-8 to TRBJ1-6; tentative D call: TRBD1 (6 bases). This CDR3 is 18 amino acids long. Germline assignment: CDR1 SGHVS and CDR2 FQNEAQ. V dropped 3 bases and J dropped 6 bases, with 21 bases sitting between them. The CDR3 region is CASSFGGRQATSNSPLHF. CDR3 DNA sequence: TGTGCCAGCAGCTTCGGTGGAAGACAGGCTACTTCTAATTCACCCCTCCACTTT.

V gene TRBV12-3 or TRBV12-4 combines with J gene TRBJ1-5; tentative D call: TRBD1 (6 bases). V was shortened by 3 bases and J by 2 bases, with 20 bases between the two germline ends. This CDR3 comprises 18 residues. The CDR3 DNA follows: TGTGCCAGCAGTTTGGGGGCAGGAAGGCCGGTTGGCAATCAGCCCCAGCATTTT. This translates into CASSLGAGRPVGNQPQHF.

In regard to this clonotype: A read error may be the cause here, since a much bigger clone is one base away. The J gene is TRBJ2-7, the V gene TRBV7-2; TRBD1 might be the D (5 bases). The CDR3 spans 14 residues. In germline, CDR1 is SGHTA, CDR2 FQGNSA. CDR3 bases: TGTGCCGGCAGCCTACAGGCCAGGGAATACGAGCAGTACTTC. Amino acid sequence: CAGSLQAREYEQYF.

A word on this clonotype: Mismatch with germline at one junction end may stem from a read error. The CDR3 protein is CASSLTTSGRAGNGQFF. The CDR3 nucleotides read TGCGCCAGCAGTCTAACGACTAGCGGGAGGGCCGGCAATGGGCAGTTCTTC. The chain uses TRBV10-2 and TRBJ2-1; 14 bases line up with TRBD2. The CDR3 totals 17 residues. Per the germline V gene, CDR1 is WSHSY and CDR2 is SAAADI.

This CDR3 is CASSFHLTGDEQYF. The CDR3 region has the DNA TGTGCCAGCAGCTTCCACCTGACAGGGGACGAGCAGTACTTC. The chain carries TRBV11-2 and TRBJ2-7; TRBD1 matches at 8 bases. Germline CDR1 reads SGHAT; CDR2 reads FQNNGV. J gave up 5 bases and V 3 bases, and 6 bases lay outside the gene matches. CDR3 length: 14 amino acids.

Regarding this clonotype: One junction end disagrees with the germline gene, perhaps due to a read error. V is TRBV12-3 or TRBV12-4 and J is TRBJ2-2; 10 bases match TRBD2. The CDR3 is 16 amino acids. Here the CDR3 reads CASSFRAGGNSGELFF. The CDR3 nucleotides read TGTGCCAGCAGTTTTCGAGCGGGAGGGAACTCCGGGGAGCTGTTTTTT.

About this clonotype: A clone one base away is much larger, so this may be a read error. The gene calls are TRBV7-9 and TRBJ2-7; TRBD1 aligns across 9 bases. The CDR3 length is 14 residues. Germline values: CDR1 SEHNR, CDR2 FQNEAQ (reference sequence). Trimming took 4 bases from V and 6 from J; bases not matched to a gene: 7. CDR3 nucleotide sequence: TGTGCCAGCAGCTGGCCGGGACAGGGCCCCGAGCAGTACTTC. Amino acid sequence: CASSWPGQGPEQYF.

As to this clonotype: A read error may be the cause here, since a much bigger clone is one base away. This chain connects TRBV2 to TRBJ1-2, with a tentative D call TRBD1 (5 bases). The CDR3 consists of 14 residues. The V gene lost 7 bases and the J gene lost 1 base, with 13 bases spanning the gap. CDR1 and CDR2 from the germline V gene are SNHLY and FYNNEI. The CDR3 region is CASTGDVDNYGYTF. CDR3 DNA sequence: TGTGCCAGCACTGGGGACGTGGATAACTATGGCTACACCTTC.

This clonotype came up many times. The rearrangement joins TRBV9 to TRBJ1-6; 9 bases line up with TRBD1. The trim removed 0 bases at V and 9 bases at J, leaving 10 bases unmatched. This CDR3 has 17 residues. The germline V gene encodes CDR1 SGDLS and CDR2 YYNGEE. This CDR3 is CASSVDGGTGIGSPLHF. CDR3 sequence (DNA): TGTGCCAGCAGCGTAGATGGAGGGACAGGGATCGGTTCACCCCTCCACTTT.

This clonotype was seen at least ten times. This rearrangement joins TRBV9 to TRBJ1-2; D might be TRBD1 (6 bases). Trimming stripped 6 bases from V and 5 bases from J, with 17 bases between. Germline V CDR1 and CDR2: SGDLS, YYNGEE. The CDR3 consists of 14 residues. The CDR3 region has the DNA TGTGCCAGCACTGGGGGGCTAACAGGGTATGGCTACACCTTC. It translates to CASTGGLTGYGYTF. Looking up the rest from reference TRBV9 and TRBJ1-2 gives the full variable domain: DSGVTQTPKHLITATGQRVTLRCSPRSGDLSVYWYQQSLDQGLQFLIQYYNGEERAKGNILERFSAQQFPDLHSELNLSSLELGDSALYFCASTGGLTGYGYTFGSGTRLTVV.

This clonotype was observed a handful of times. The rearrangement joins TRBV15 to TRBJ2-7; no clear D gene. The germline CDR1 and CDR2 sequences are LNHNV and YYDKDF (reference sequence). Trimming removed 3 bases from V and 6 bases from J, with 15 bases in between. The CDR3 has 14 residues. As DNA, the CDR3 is TGTGCCACCAGCAGTGACCTCAGTGGTTTCGAGCAGTACTTC. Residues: CATSSDLSGFEQYF.

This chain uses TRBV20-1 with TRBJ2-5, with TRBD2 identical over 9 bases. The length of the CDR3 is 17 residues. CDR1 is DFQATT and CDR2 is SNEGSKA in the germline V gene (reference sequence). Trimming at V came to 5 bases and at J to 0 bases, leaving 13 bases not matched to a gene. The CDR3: CSAPLGGGALYQETQYF. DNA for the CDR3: TGCAGTGCTCCTCTGGGCGGGGGGGCCCTCTACCAAGAGACCCAGTACTTC.